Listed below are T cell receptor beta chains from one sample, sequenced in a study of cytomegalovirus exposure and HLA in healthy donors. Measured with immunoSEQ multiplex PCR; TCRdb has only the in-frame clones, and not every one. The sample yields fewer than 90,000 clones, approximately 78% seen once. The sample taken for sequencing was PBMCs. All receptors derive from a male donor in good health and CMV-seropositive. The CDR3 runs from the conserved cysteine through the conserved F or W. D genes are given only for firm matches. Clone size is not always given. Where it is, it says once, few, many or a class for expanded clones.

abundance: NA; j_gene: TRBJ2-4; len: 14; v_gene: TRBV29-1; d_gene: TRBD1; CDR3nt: TGCAGCGTTGAAAACAGGGGGCTTGGAAACATTCAGTACTTC; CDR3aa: CSVENRGLGNIQYF
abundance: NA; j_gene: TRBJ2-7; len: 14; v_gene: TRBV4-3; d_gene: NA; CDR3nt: TGCGCCAGCAGCCAAGCGTCAGGTCTGTACGAGCAGTACTTC; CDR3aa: CASSQASGLYEQYF
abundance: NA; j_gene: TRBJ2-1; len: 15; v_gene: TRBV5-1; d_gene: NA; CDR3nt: TGCGCCAGCAGCACGGAACAGGGTCCTTACAATGAGCAGTTCTTC; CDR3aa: CASSTEQGPYNEQFF
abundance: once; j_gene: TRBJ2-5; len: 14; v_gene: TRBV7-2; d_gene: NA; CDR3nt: TGTGCCAGCAGCTTACAAGCGGGCCAAGAGACCCAGTACTTC; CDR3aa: CASSLQAGQETQYF
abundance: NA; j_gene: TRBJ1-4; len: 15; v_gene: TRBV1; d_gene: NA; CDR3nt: TGCACCAGCAGCCAAGGCACTACAGGGTATCGAAAACTGTTTTTT; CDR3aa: CTSSQGTTGYRKLFF
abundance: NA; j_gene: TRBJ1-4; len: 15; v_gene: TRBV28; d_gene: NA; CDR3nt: TGTGCCAGCAGAGGATCACAGGGCCCAAATGAAAAACTGTTTTTT; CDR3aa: CASRGSQGPNEKLFF
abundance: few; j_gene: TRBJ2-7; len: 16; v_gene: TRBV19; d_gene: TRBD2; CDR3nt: TGTGCCAGTAGTCGAAAAGATAGCGGGAGGGCGCACGAGCAGTACTTC; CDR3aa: CASSRKDSGRAHEQYF
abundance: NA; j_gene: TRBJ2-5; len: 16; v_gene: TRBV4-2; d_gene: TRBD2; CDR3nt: TGTGCCAGCAGCCAAGAAAGGCTAGCGGGAGTAGAGACCCAGTACTTC; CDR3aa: CASSQERLAGVETQYF
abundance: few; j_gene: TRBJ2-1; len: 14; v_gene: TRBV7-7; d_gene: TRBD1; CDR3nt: TGTGCCAGCAGTACAGGGGGCAAGTACAATGAGCAGTTCTTC; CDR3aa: CASSTGGKYNEQFF
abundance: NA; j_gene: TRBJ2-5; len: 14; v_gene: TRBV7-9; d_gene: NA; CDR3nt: TGTGCCAGCAGCTTAGCCAGCGGACAAGAGACCCAGTACTTC; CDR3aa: CASSLASGQETQYF
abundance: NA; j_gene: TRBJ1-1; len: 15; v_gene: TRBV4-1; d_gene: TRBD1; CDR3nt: TGCGCCAGCAGCCAACCCGGACAGGGTCGGACTGAAGCTTTCTTT; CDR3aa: CASSQPGQGRTEAFF
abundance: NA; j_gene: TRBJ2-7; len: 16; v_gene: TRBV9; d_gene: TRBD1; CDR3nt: TGTGCCAGCAGCGCAAGCGCCGGGACAGGGATCTACGAGCAGTACTTC; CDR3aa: CASSASAGTGIYEQYF
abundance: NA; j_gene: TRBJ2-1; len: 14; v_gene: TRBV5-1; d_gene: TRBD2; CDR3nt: TGCGCCAGCAGCTTTGGGAGCGGGAGCAATGAGCAGTTCTTC; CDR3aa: CASSFGSGSNEQFF
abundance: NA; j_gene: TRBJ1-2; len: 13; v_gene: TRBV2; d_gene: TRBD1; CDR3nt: TGTGCCAGCAGGCAAGAAACAGGGGACCCTGCCACCTTC; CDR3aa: CASRQETGDPATF
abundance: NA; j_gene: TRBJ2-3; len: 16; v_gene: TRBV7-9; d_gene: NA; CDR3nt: TGTGCCAGCAGCTCAGGAAGTAGATCTAGCACAGATACGCAGTATTTT; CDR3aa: CASSSGSRSSTDTQYF
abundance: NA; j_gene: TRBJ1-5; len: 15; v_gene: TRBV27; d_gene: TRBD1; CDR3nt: TGTGCCAGCAGTCCCGGACAGGGAGGCCTTCAGCCCCAGCATTTT; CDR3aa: CASSPGQGGLQPQHF
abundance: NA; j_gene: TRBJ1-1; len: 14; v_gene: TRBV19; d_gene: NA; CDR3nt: TGTGCCAGTAGTATCTATCGGGGGAACACTGAAGCTTTCTTT; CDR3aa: CASSIYRGNTEAFF
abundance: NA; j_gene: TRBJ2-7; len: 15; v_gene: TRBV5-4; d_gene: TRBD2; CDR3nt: TGTGCCAGCATGATGGGGGGAGGGCCAGCCCGGGAGCAGTACTTC; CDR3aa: CASMMGGGPAREQYF
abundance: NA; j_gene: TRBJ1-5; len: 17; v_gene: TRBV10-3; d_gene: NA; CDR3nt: TGTGCCATCAGTGAGTCGGGTAGGGGGGGAGGCAATCAGCCCCAGCATTTT; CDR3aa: CAISESGRGGGNQPQHF
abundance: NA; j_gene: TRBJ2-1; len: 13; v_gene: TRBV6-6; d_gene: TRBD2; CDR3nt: TGTGCCAGCAAGGCGGGAGGCATTAATGAGCAGTTCTTC; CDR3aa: CASKAGGINEQFF
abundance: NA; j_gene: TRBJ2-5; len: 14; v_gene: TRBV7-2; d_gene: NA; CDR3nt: TGTGCCAGCAGCCCAACGCGGGGCCAAGAGACCCAGTACTTC; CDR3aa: CASSPTRGQETQYF
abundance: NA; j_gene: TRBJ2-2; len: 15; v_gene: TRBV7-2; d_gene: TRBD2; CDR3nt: TGTGCCAGCAGCTTCAGGACTAGCGGGAGTGGGGAGCTGTTTTTT; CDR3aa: CASSFRTSGSGELFF
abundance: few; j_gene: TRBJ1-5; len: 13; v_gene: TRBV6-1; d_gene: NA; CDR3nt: TGTGCCAGCACCGGAGATAGCAATCAGCCCCAGCATTTT; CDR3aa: CASTGDSNQPQHF
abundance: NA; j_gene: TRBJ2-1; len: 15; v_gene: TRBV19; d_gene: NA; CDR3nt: TGTGCCAGTAGTTTTGACAGAAGCTCCTACAATGAGCAGTTCTTC; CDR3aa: CASSFDRSSYNEQFF
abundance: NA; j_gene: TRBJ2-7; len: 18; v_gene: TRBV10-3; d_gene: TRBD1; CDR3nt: TGTGCCATCAGTCCGAATGGAGCCCGTGGGACAGGGGCCTACGAGCAGTACTTC; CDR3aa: CAISPNGARGTGAYEQYF
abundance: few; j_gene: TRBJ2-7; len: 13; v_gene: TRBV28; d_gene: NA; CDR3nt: TGTGCCAGCCGAGCCCCAGCTAGAGGTGAGCAGTACTTC; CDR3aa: CASRAPARGEQYF
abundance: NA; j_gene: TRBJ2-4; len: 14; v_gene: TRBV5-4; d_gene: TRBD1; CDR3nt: TGTGCCAGCAGCCAACAGGGGGCACTAAACATTCAGTACTTC; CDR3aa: CASSQQGALNIQYF
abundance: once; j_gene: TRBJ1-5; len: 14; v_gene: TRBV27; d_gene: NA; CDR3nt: TGTGCCAGCAGTTTAGCAGGGCGCAATCAGCCCCAGCATTTT; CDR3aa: CASSLAGRNQPQHF
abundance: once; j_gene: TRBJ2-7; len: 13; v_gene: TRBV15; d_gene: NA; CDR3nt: TGTGCCACCAGTGGGGGGACTGCCTACGAGCAGTACTTC; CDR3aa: CATSGGTAYEQYF
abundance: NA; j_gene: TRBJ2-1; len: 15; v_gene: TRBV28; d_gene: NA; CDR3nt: TGTGCCAGCAGTTTCCCTGCAGCGGGTTACAATGAGCAGTTCTTC; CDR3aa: CASSFPAAGYNEQFF
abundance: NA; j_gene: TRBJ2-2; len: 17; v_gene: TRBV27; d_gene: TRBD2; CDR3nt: TGTGCCAGCAGTCAACCTCAACTAGCGGGGAGCACCGGGGAGCTGTTTTTT; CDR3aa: CASSQPQLAGSTGELFF
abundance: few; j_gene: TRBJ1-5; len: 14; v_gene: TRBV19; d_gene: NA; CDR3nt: TGTGCCAGTAGTATACGGGGGGACAATCAGCCCCAGCATTTT; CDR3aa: CASSIRGDNQPQHF
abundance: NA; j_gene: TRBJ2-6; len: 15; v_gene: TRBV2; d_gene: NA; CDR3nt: TGTGCCAGCAGCGACAGGCGCCCTGGGGCCAACGTCCTGACTTTC; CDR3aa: CASSDRRPGANVLTF
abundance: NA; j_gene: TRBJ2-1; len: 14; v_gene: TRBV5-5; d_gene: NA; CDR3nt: TGTGCCAGCAGTTCGGGTGGGGCAGGTAATGAGCAGTTCTTC; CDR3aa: CASSSGGAGNEQFF
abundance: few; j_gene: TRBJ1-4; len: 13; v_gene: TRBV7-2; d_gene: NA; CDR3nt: TGTGCCAGCAGCCGAAGTTTTAGTGAAAAACTGTTTTTT; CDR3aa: CASSRSFSEKLFF
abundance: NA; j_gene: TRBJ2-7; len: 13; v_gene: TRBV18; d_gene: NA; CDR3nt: TGTGCCAGCTCACTCTACCCCGACTACGAGCAGTACTTC; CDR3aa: CASSLYPDYEQYF
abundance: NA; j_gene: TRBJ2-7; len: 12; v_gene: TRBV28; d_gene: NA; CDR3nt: TGTGCCAGCACCCATACGGTCTACGAGCAGTACTTC; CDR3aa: CASTHTVYEQYF
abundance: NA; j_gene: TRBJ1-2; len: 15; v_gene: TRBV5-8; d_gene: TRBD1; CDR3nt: TGTGCCAGCAGCCAAACCGGACAGGGCTACTATGGCTACACCTTC; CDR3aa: CASSQTGQGYYGYTF
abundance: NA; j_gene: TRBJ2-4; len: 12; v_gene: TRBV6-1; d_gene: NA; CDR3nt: TGTGCCCTTACTATTTCCAAAAACATTCAGTACTTC; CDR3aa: CALTISKNIQYF
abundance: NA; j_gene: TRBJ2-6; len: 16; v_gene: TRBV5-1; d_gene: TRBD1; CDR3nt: TGCGCCAGCAGCACGCAACAGGGGAAAGGGGCCAACGTCCTGACTTTC; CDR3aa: CASSTQQGKGANVLTF
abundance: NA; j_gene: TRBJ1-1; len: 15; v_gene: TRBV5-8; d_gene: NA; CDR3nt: TGTGCCAGCAGCTATCCAATAGAGGCAAACTCTGAAGCTTTCTTT; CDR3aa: CASSYPIEANSEAFF
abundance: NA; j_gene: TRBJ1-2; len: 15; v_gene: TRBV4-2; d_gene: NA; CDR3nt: TGTGCCAGCAGCCAAGAAGTCCAGACTAACTATGGCTACACCTTC; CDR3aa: CASSQEVQTNYGYTF
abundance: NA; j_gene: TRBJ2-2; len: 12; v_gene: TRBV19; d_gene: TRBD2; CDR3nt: TGTCCTAATGATGGGGGGGCCGGGGAGCTGTTTTTT; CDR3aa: CPNDGGAGELFF
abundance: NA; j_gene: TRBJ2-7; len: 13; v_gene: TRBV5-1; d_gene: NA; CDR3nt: TGCGCCAGCAGCCCAGTATTCTCCTACGAGCAGTACTTC; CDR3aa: CASSPVFSYEQYF
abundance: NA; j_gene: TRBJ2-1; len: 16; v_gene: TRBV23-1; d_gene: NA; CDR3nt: TGCGCCAGCACATCAAGGGGGGAGGGCCGCTACAATGAGCAGTTCTTC; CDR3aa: CASTSRGEGRYNEQFF
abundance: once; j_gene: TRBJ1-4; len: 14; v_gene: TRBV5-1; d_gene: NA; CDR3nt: TGCGCCAGCAGCTTGGGGCAGGGTGGCGAAAAACTGTTTTTT; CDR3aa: CASSLGQGGEKLFF
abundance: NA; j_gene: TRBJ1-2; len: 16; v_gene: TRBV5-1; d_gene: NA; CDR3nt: TGCGCCAGCAGCTTGCCCTCCGGGGTGACTAACTATGGCTACACCTTC; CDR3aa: CASSLPSGVTNYGYTF
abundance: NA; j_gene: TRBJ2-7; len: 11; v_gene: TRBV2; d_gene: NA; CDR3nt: TGTGCCAGCACGTTTCGGGGCGAGCAGTACTTC; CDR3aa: CASTFRGEQYF